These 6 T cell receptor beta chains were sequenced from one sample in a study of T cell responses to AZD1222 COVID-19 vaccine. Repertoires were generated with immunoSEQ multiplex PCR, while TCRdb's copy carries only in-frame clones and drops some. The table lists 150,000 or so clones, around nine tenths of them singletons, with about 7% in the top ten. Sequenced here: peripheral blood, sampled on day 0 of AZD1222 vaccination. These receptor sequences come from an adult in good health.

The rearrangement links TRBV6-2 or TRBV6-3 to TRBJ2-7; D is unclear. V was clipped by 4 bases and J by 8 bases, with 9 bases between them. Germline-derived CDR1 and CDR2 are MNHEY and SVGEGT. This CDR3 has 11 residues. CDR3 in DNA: TGTGCCAGCAGTTTGTCCGCAAAGCAGTACTTC. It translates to CASSLSAKQYF.

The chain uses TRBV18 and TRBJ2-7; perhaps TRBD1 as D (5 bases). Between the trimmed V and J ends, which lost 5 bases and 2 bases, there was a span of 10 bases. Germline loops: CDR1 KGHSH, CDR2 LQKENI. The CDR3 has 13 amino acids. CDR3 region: CASSYGAAYEQYF. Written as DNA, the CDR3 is TGTGCCAGCTCATATGGGGCGGCCTACGAGCAGTACTTC.

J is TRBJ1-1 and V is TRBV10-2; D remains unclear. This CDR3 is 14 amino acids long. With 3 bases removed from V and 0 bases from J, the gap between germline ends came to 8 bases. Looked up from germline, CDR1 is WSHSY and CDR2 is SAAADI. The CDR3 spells CASSDLLMNTEAFF. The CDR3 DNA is TGCGCCAGCAGTGATCTACTGATGAACACTGAAGCTTTCTTT.

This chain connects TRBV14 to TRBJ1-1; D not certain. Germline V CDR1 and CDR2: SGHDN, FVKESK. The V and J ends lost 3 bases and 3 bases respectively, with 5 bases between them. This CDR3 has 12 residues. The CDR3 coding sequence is TGTGCCAGCAGCCAGGCGTACACTGAAGCTTTCTTT. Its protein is CASSQAYTEAFF.

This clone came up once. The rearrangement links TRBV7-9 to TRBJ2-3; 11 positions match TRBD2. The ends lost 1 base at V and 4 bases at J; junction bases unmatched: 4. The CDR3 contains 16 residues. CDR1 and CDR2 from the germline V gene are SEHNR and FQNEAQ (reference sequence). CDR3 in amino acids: CASSLVAGGPSDTQYF. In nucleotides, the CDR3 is TGTGCCAGCAGCTTAGTAGCGGGGGGGCCATCAGATACGCAGTATTTT.

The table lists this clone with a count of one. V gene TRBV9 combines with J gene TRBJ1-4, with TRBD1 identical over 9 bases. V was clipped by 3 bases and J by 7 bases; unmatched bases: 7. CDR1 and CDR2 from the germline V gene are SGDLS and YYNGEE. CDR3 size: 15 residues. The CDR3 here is CASSETGGEAEKLFF. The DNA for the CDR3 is TGTGCCAGCAGCGAAACAGGGGGCGAAGCTGAAAAACTGTTTTTT.